Listed below are T cell receptor beta chains from one sample, sequenced in a study of blood T cell repertoires in COVID-19. Clones were read by immunoSEQ multiplex PCR, and TCRdb kept only the in-frame ones, dropping some. Of about 390,000 clones in the sample, roughly 86% were seen once. Sequencing was carried out using peripheral blood. These receptors all come from a woman aged 60-70 years with COVID-19, enrolled during active disease. The CDR3 runs from the conserved cysteine through the conserved F or W.

V: TRBV28
J: TRBJ2-1
CDR3: CASITLNEQFF

V: TRBV5-4
J: TRBJ2-5
CDR3: CASTMPGQGLETQYF

V: TRBV28
J: TRBJ2-2
CDR3: CASTHGGPNTGELFF

V: TRBV2
J: TRBJ2-2
CDR3: CASSLNGGLNTGELFF

V: TRBV28
J: TRBJ1-5
CDR3: CASSRGGESQPQHF

V: TRBV3-1/TRBV3-2
J: TRBJ1-3
CDR3: CASSHHSSGNTIYF

V: TRBV10-2
J: TRBJ1-6
CDR3: CASSEGQGTNSPLHF

V: TRBV7-2
J: TRBJ2-1
CDR3: CASSRWGGMQFF

V: TRBV4-1
J: TRBJ1-2
CDR3: CASSQVTVYGYTF

V: TRBV2
J: TRBJ2-3
CDR3: CASSELGARSDTQYF

V: TRBV28
J: TRBJ1-5
CDR3: CASRPGQGGLNQPQHF

V: TRBV19
J: TRBJ2-5
CDR3: CASNRGPQETQYF

V: TRBV10-3
J: TRBJ2-3
CDR3: CAISNGGAGDTQYF

V: TRBV15
J: TRBJ1-1
CDR3: CATSREQIRFRGTEAFF

V: TRBV29-1
J: TRBJ2-7
CDR3: CSVADRTYEQYF

V: TRBV4-1
J: TRBJ2-1
CDR3: CASSQGADRGTYNEQFF

V: TRBV29-1
J: TRBJ1-1
CDR3: CSVERGVNTEAFF

V: TRBV5-1
J: TRBJ1-6
CDR3: CASSLATGGSPLHF

V: TRBV2
J: TRBJ1-2
CDR3: CASNKPYGTGAGYTF

V: TRBV14
J: TRBJ1-2
CDR3: CASSQGGAGHGYTF

V: TRBV5-4
J: TRBJ2-7
CDR3: CASSSGIDRGDEQYF

V: TRBV5-4
J: TRBJ2-2
CDR3: CASRDRGPNLNTGELFF

V: TRBV11-2
J: TRBJ2-7
CDR3: CASSSRKPYEQYF

V: TRBV15
J: TRBJ2-7
CDR3: CATSRDRDTRYEQYF

V: TRBV3-1/TRBV3-2
J: TRBJ1-2
CDR3: CASSQRGSDGYTF

V: TRBV29-1
J: TRBJ2-1
CDR3: CSVEGTVENNEQFF

V: TRBV5-6
J: TRBJ1-1
CDR3: CASSLAGMNTEAFF

V: TRBV28
J: TRBJ1-1
CDR3: CASSFDRDSPEAFF

V: TRBV18
J: TRBJ2-7
CDR3: CASSEIPGLAVTGEQYF

V: TRBV28
J: TRBJ2-3
CDR3: CASKIPGPNTGTDTQYF

V: TRBV5-4
J: TRBJ1-1
CDR3: CASSPVVRMNTEAFF

V: TRBV7-6
J: TRBJ2-1
CDR3: CASSLTTGGRLPRNEQFF